This T cell receptor (beta chain) was sequenced in a study of blood T cell repertoires in COVID-19. Study background: The United States, Italy and Spain supplied acute and convalescent COVID-19 samples.

This table comes from immunoSEQ multiplex PCR, and its TCRdb copy is limited to in-frame clones, with some not included. This repertoire shows 300,000 to 350,000 clones, roughly 89% found once; its top ten account for under 3.5%. The trim removed 4 bases at V and 0 bases at J, leaving 12 bases unmatched. The CDR3 length is 18 residues. Germline loops: CDR1 SGHNT, CDR2 YYREEE (reference sequence). The chain links TRBV5-4 to TRBJ2-3; TRBD2 aligns across 9 bases. The TCR sequence derives from a woman aged 18-29 years who had recovered from COVID-19. Sequenced sample: peripheral blood. CDR3 amino acids: CASSPLAGVPTSTDTQYF. As DNA, the CDR3 is TGTGCCAGCAGCCCGTTAGCGGGAGTACCGACTAGCACAGATACGCAGTATTTT.